The entry that follows covers one TCR beta chain sequence. Its target is not known. The record originates from a study of cytomegalovirus exposure and HLA in healthy donors. Whole-study findings and limits: Across donors, most TCRs were seen rarely, yet some public ones were widespread.

The PCR ran on 60 Vbeta and 13 Jbeta primers. Clones were sequenced by immunoSEQ multiplex PCR, and TCRdb holds only the in-frame ones, with some missing. This sample has nearly 300,000 clones, with 80% to 90% found just once. The CDR3 is 17 amino acids. With V trimmed by 2 bases and J by 2 bases, 12 bases remained unmatched. CDR1 SGHRS and CDR2 YFSETQ come from the germline V gene. The TCR comes from a man aged 35-49 years in good health and CMV-seropositive. Sequenced sample: PBMCs. The rearrangement links TRBV5-1 to TRBJ1-2; TRBD1 aligns across 7 bases. The CDR3 nucleotides read TGCGCCAGCAGCTTTGTAGGGGGCGGCGACCCGAACTATGGCTACACCTTC. It translates to CASSFVGGGDPNYGYTF. Full variable domain (outside the CDR3, taken from reference TRBV5-1 and TRBJ1-2): KAGVTQTPRYLIKTRGQQVTLSCSPISGHRSVSWYQQTPGQGLQFLFEYFSETQRNKGNFPGRFSGRQFSNSRSEMNVSTLELGDSALYLCASSFVGGGDPNYGYTFGSGTRLTVV.